One sample yielded the 30 T cell receptor beta chains listed below, sequenced in a study of blood T cell repertoires in COVID-19. TCRdb's copy holds only in-frame clones and misses some; the assay was immunoSEQ multiplex PCR. The data show under 300,000 clones, approximately 80% seen once. Material: peripheral blood. The receptors stem from a woman aged 40 to 49 who had recovered from COVID-19.

The CDR3 region has the DNA TGTGCCTGGACCCTGGGACTAGCGGGTGGGAATGAGCAGTTCTTC. It codes for CAWTLGLAGGNEQFF. V gene TRBV30 combines with J gene TRBJ2-1; 12 bases match TRBD2. There are 15 residues in the CDR3. Germline lookup yields CDR1 GTSNPN and CDR2 SVGIG (reference sequence). V dropped 4 bases and J dropped 7; count of bases not matched to a gene: 8.

V is TRBV18 and J is TRBJ1-2; TRBD1 matches 8 bases. This CDR3 is 14 amino acids long. Looked up from germline, CDR1 is KGHSH and CDR2 is LQKENI. Losses at the gene ends were 6 bases for V and 6 bases for J; bases not matched to a gene: 9. CDR3: CASSPETGVDGYTF. CDR3 nucleotide sequence: TGTGCCAGCTCCCCCGAGACAGGGGTCGATGGCTACACCTTC. The entire variable domain, with the rest obtained from reference TRBV18 and TRBJ1-2, is as follows: NAGVMQNPRHLVRRRGQEARLRCSPMKGHSHVYWYRQLPEEGLKFMVYLQKENIIDESGMPKERFSAEFPKEGPSILRIQQVVRGDSAAYFCASSPETGVDGYTFGSGTRLTVV.

This clone showed up just once. This rearrangement joins TRBV28 to TRBJ2-7, with TRBD1 matching over 7 bases. J was trimmed by 2 bases and V by 6 bases; bases with no gene match: 1. Looked up from germline, CDR1 is MDHEN and CDR2 is SYDVKM. This CDR3 spans 12 amino acids. The CDR3 loop reads CASRQGPYEQYF. DNA of the CDR3: TGTGCCAGCAGACAGGGGCCCTACGAGCAGTACTTC.

The chain combines TRBV6-1 with TRBJ1-3, with D perhaps TRBD1 (6 bases). The CDR3 is 14 amino acids. Trimming stripped 2 bases from V and 2 bases from J, with 7 bases between. CDR1 and CDR2 from the germline V gene are MNHNS and SASEGT. The DNA of the CDR3 is TGTGCCAGCAGTGAACAGGGGACTGGAAACACCATATATTTT. Residues: CASSEQGTGNTIYF.

To note about this clone: This same CDR3 is encoded by further DNA sequences in the sample. This sequence joins TRBV5-1 and TRBJ2-7; D is possibly TRBD1 (6 bases). Trimming cost V 6 bases and J 0 bases, with 10 bases left between them. The germline V gene encodes CDR1 SGHRS and CDR2 YFSETQ. The CDR3 runs 13 residues. The CDR3 reads CASTRDNSYEQYF. CDR3 nucleotides: TGCGCCAGCACCAGGGACAACTCCTACGAGCAGTACTTC.

This chain links TRBV9 with TRBJ1-1; 11 nucleotides match TRBD1. CDR1 SGDLS and CDR2 YYNGEE come from the germline V gene. This CDR3 has 14 amino acids. The ends lost 3 bases at V and 7 bases at J; junction bases unmatched: 5. The CDR3 DNA sequence: TGTGCCAGCAGCGCCCGGACAGGGGGCGGTGAAGCTTTCTTT. Translation: CASSARTGGGEAFF.

This chain joins TRBV19 and TRBJ2-1; 10 bases line up with TRBD2. This CDR3 has 17 residues. The V segment lost 5 bases and the J segment 7 bases; nucleotides outside the gene matches: 14. Germline-derived CDR1 and CDR2 are LNHDA and SQIVND (reference sequence). CDR3 sequence: CASSPRRLAGLGNEQFF. As DNA, the CDR3 is TGTGCCAGTAGTCCCAGGAGACTAGCGGGTTTGGGGAATGAGCAGTTCTTC.

The V call is TRBV18, the J call TRBJ1-1; a possible D gene is TRBD1 (6 bases). There are 14 residues in the CDR3. CDR1 is KGHSH, CDR2 LQKENI, per germline. The V end was cut by 3 bases, the J end by 7 bases, with 15 bases between. CDR3 DNA: TGTGCCAGCTCACCGGGCAGGGGAAGCCTTGAAGCTTTCTTT. Protein: CASSPGRGSLEAFF.

This clone was found once. The genes are TRBV11-3 and TRBJ2-1; 9 nucleotides align to TRBD2. This CDR3 is built from 16 residues. The germline gives CDR1 SGHNT, CDR2 YENEEA. V shed 5 bases, J shed 8 bases, and the junction held 13 bases outside the gene matches. CDR3 sequence reads: CASSRGRGGQLDEQFF. CDR3 sequence (DNA): TGTGCCAGCAGCCGTGGGCGGGGGGGCCAACTCGATGAGCAGTTCTTC. The full variable domain, completed using reference TRBV11-3 and TRBJ2-1, is EAGVVQSPRYKIIEKKQPVAFWCNPISGHNTLYWYLQNLGQGPELLIRYENEEAVDDSQLPKDRFSAERLKGVDSTLKIQPAELGDSAVYLCASSRGRGGQLDEQFFGPGTRLTVL.

This clone was counted once. The chain combines TRBV30 with TRBJ2-7, with D unresolved. The CDR3 spans 12 residues. Looked up from germline, CDR1 is GTSNPN and CDR2 is SVGIG (reference sequence). Trimming left V 3 bases short and J 4 bases short, with 10 bases between. Written as DNA, the CDR3 is TGTGCCTGGAGCGCCGGTACTTACGAGCAGTACTTC. Translating gives CAWSAGTYEQYF.

The chain links TRBV11-2 to TRBJ1-1; no firm D call. Germline V gives CDR1 SGHAT, CDR2 FQNNGV. The V end was cut by 3 bases, the J end by 6 bases, with 11 bases between. The CDR3 loop spans 13 amino acids. CDR3 protein: CASSFFGIPEAFF. CDR3 DNA: TGTGCCAGCAGCTTTTTCGGGATCCCTGAAGCTTTCTTT.

In DNA form, the CDR3 reads TGTGCCAGCAGCTTAGTTGCGGGGGGGTTAGGCACAGATACGCAGTATTTT. Its translation is CASSLVAGGLGTDTQYF. The chain has TRBV7-2 and TRBJ2-3, with 9 bases that match TRBD2. Germline trimming cut 1 base from V and 1 base from J; bases unmatched to any gene: 6. Germline V gene lookup returns CDR1 SGHTA and CDR2 FQGNSA. The CDR3 runs 17 residues.

On this clone itself: Other DNA variants within this sample encode the same CDR3. The V call is TRBV18, the J call TRBJ1-1; D possibly corresponds to TRBD1 (5 bases). The CDR3 has 13 residues. Per the germline V gene, CDR1 is KGHSH and CDR2 is LQKENI. The V end was cut by 6 bases, the J end by 1 base, with 9 bases between. The CDR3 sequence: CASSPQGNTEAFF. The CDR3 DNA follows: TGTGCCAGCTCCCCTCAGGGGAACACTGAAGCTTTCTTT.

V and J are TRBV19 and TRBJ2-5, with D hard to call. Trimming removed 4 bases from V and 1 base from J, with 10 bases in between. Germline CDR1 is LNHDA and CDR2 is SQIVND (reference sequence). The CDR3 loop spans 14 amino acids. The CDR3 DNA reads as TGTGCCAGTAGTAAGTCTAGTACCCAAGAGACCCAGTACTTC. It encodes CASSKSSTQETQYF.

V is TRBV27 and J is TRBJ1-1; 7 bases align to TRBD1. The CDR3 has 15 residues. Trimming at V came to 5 bases and at J to 1 base, leaving 7 bases not matched to a gene. Germline V CDR1 and CDR2: MNHEY, SMNVEV (reference sequence). CDR3 DNA: TGTGCCAGCAGTAGATCTTGGACAGGGAACACTGAAGCTTTCTTT. Translating it yields CASSRSWTGNTEAFF.

This clone was seen just once. This sequence joins TRBV30 and TRBJ2-7, with 7 bases identical to TRBD1. This CDR3 is built from 13 residues. Looked up from germline, CDR1 is GTSNPN and CDR2 is SVGIG (reference sequence). V was pared by 3 bases and J by 2 bases, with 4 bases of the junction left unmatched. The CDR3 loop reads CAWSRDSPYEQYF. CDR3 bases: TGTGCCTGGAGCCGGGACAGCCCCTACGAGCAGTACTTC.

This clone was picked up many times. This sequence joins TRBV6-5 and TRBJ2-5, with 7 nucleotides matching TRBD2. V gave up 1 base and J gave up 5 bases; unmatched junction bases: 1. This CDR3 has 13 residues. Germline lookup yields CDR1 MNHEY and CDR2 SVGAGI. The CDR3 is CASSYLGGETQYF. The CDR3 DNA is TGTGCCAGCAGTTACTTGGGGGGGGAGACCCAGTACTTC.

The chain carries TRBV7-2 and TRBJ1-1; D is perhaps TRBD1 (5 bases). CDR3 size: 14 residues. The germline V and J ends were trimmed by 4 bases and 1 base, with 10 bases remaining between them. CDR1 is SGHTA and CDR2 is FQGNSA in the germline V gene. CDR3 amino acids: CASSYRRENTEAFF. In nucleotides, the CDR3 is TGTGCCAGCAGCTACAGGAGAGAGAACACTGAAGCTTTCTTT.

This rearrangement joins TRBV6-2 or TRBV6-3 to TRBJ1-3; D may be TRBD1 (6 bases). Germline-derived CDR1 and CDR2 are MNHEY and SVGEGT. V dropped 6 bases and J dropped 3 bases, with 15 bases sitting between them. The CDR3 has 15 amino acids. CDR3 in amino acids: CASSRTAPDGNTIYF. CDR3 coding DNA: TGTGCCAGCAGCCGGACAGCGCCGGATGGAAACACCATATATTTT.

The chain employs TRBV7-2 and TRBJ2-5; D remains unclear. Trimming stripped 5 bases from V and 1 base from J, with 11 bases between. CDR3 length: 14 residues. Germline CDR1 reads SGHTA; CDR2 reads FQGNSA. The CDR3 nucleotides are TGTGCCAGCAGCCCCTCGATGAGCCAAGAGACCCAGTACTTC. It is translated as CASSPSMSQETQYF.

The J gene is TRBJ2-5, the V gene TRBV4-1, with D perhaps TRBD1 (5 bases). V lost 0 bases to trimming and J lost 1 base, with 12 bases between them. The CDR3 runs 16 residues. From germline, CDR1 is MGHRA and CDR2 YSYEKL. The CDR3 protein is CASSQDRVLSQETQYF. The DNA for the CDR3 is TGCGCCAGCAGCCAAGACAGGGTTTTGTCCCAAGAGACCCAGTACTTC.

The count of this clone is one. The chain couples TRBV7-9 to TRBJ1-4, with 7 bases lining up with TRBD1. The V gene end was trimmed by 6 bases and the J gene end by 4 bases; junction bases not matched to a gene: 17. In germline, CDR1 is SEHNR, CDR2 FQNEAQ (reference sequence). This CDR3 contains 18 residues. The DNA for the CDR3 is TGTGCCAGCAGTCCCCGTCTTAGGACAGGATCAGTTAATGAAAAACTGTTTTTT. As protein: CASSPRLRTGSVNEKLFF.

This clone came up once. The chain is built from TRBV18 and TRBJ1-4; weak D call: TRBD1 (6 bases). The CDR3 has 14 amino acids. In germline, CDR1 is KGHSH, CDR2 LQKENI. V lost 5 bases to trimming and J lost 4 bases, with 11 bases between them. CDR3 protein: CASSGTPDNEKLFF. The CDR3 bases are TGTGCCAGCTCAGGGACACCAGATAATGAAAAACTGTTTTTT.

The rearrangement joins TRBV7-2 to TRBJ2-1; 14 bases agree with TRBD2. The germline V gene encodes CDR1 SGHTA and CDR2 FQGNSA. The V gene end was trimmed by 3 bases and the J gene end by 5 bases; junction bases not matched to a gene: 6. The CDR3 covers 17 residues. As DNA, the CDR3 is TGTGCCAGCAGCTTGGGACTAGCGGGGGCGCGCGACAATGAGCAGTTCTTC. Translated: CASSLGLAGARDNEQFF.

This clone was picked up a small number of times. J is TRBJ2-5 and V is TRBV5-8; D not resolved. The CDR3 is 12 amino acids. Between the trimmed V and J ends, which lost 6 bases and 5 bases, there was a span of 11 bases. Germline lookup yields CDR1 SGHTS and CDR2 YDEGEE. CDR3 nucleotide sequence: TGTGCCAGCACCCCCTACAGTGAGACCCAGTACTTC. It codes for CASTPYSETQYF.

V gene TRBV5-1 combines with J gene TRBJ1-1; TRBD1 matches at 9 bases. This CDR3 has 15 amino acids. CDR1 and CDR2 from the germline V gene are SGHRS and YFSETQ. J gave up 5 bases and V 6 bases, and 11 bases lay outside the gene matches. The CDR3 reads CASTRGRQGGTEAFF. CDR3 in DNA: TGCGCCAGCACCCGGGGACGACAGGGGGGGACTGAAGCTTTCTTT.

The chain joins TRBV7-9 to TRBJ1-5, with D tentatively TRBD1 (5 bases). CDR3 size: 17 residues. V was shortened by 1 base and J by 2 bases, with 15 bases between the two germline ends. Germline assignment: CDR1 SEHNR and CDR2 FQNEAQ (reference sequence). CDR3 in amino acids: CASSLGVGVGRNQPQHF. DNA for the CDR3: TGTGCCAGCAGCTTAGGGGTAGGGGTGGGTCGCAATCAGCCCCAGCATTTT.

The chain employs TRBV6-1 and TRBJ1-2; D may be TRBD1 (6 bases). Germline-derived CDR1 and CDR2 are MNHNS and SASEGT. Trimming left V 1 base short and J 5 bases short, with 17 bases between. The CDR3 consists of 16 residues. The CDR3 DNA follows: TGTGCCAGCAGTGAAGAGAAAGGGGTCAGGGGATATGGCTACACCTTC. Its protein product is CASSEEKGVRGYGYTF.

This clone was seen a few times. The chain couples TRBV2 to TRBJ1-1; possible D gene TRBD1, 5 bases. The CDR3 runs to 15 residues. V lost 3 bases and J lost 5, with 16 bases in between. Germline CDR1 and CDR2: SNHLY and FYNNEI. The CDR3 protein is CASSDSVQGGTEAFF. DNA of the CDR3: TGTGCCAGCAGTGATTCGGTCCAGGGAGGTACTGAAGCTTTCTTT. Based on the CDR3 plus reference TRBV2 and TRBJ1-1, the full variable domain is EPEVTQTPSHQVTQMGQEVILRCVPISNHLYFYWYRQILGQKVEFLVSFYNNEISEKSEIFDDQFSVERPDGSNFTLKIRSTKLEDSAMYFCASSDSVQGGTEAFFGQGTRLTVV.

The genes are TRBV29-1 and TRBJ1-5; 8 nucleotides agree with TRBD1. The CDR3 contains 14 residues. CDR1 SQVTM and CDR2 ANQGSEA come from the germline V gene. Trimming cost V 3 bases and J 4 bases; bases outside gene matches: 5. CDR3 in DNA: TGCAGCGTTGATACGGGACAGGCGAATCAGCCCCAGCATTTT. Amino acids: CSVDTGQANQPQHF.